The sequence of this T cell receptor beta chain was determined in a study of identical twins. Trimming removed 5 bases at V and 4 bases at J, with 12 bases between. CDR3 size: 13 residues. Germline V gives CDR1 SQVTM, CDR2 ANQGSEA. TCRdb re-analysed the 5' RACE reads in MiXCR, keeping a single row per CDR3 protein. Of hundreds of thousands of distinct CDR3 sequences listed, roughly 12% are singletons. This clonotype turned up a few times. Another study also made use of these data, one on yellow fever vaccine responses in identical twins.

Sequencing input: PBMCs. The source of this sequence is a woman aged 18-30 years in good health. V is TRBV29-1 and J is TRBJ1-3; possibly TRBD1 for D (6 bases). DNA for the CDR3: TGCAGCGTTAGCGGGGGCTGGGGAAACACCATATATTTT. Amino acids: CSVSGGWGNTIYF. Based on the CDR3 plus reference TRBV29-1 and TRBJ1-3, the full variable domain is SAVISQKPSRDICQRGTSLTIQCQVDSQVTMMFWYRQQPGQSLTLIATANQGSEATYESGFVIDKFPISRPNLTFSTLTVSNMSPEDSSIYLCSVSGGWGNTIYFGEGSWLTVV.